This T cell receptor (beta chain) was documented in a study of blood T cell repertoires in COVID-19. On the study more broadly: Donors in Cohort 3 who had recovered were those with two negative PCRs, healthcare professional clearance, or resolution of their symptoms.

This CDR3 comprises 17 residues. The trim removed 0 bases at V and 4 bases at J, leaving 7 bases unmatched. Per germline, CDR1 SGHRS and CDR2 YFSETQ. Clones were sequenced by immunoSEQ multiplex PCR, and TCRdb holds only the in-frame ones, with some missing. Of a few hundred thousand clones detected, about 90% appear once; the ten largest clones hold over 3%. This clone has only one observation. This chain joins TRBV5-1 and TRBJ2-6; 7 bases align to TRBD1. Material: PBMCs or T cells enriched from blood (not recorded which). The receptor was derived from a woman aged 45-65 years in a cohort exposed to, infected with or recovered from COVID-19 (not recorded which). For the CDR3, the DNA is TGCGCCAGCAGCTTGGAAGGGGGCTCGTTCGGGGCCAACGTCCTGACTTTC. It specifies CASSLEGGSFGANVLTF.